The clone carrying this T cell receptor beta chain was counted a single time. Its antigen is currently unknown. This specimen belongs to a study of shared clonotypes between healthy human individuals. Study-level results: A reduction in generation probabilities was seen for non-shared clonotypes relative to those shared by all four donors. Among several donors, roughly 5% of naive CD4 clonotypes were found in common. Investigators collected only blood, and repertoires in tissues likely differ.

CD45RO-negative CD8 cells positively selected for CCR7 made up the naive population, which excluded terminally differentiated effector memory CD45RA+ cells. The CDR3 has 14 residues. The V gene's germline CDR1 is MDHEN and CDR2 SYDVKM. V lost 6 bases and J 3 bases, leaving 15 bases between the germline ends. TCRdb's copy holds only in-frame clones and misses some; the assay was immunoSEQ multiplex PCR. The table records about 2.1 million clones, 93% of them present only once. The sequencing sample was made of naive CD8+ T cells from PBMCs. The clonotype originates from a man in his late teens or twenties in good health. Some clones in this sample may be carry-over from other donors' samples. V usage is TRBV28 and J usage is TRBJ2-7, with a possible D match to TRBD1 (5 bases). The CDR3 is CASSPLRQIYEQYF. The CDR3 bases are TGTGCCAGCAGCCCTTTAAGACAGATCTACGAGCAGTACTTC.